This TCR beta chain comes out of a study of T cells in Graves' hyperthyroidism and ophthalmopathy. At the level of the study: Staff took peripheral blood when the initial diagnosis was made, before any treatment began.

Diagnoses rested on clinical symptoms, serum thyroxine and TRAb, thyroid ultrasound and orbital computed tomography. PBMCs were obtained from 9 to 10 ml fresh peripheral blood. Trimming took off 1 base at V and 3 bases at J, with 13 bases between the two ends. The CDR3 totals 15 residues. In germline, CDR1 is LGHDT, CDR2 YNNKEL (reference sequence). Amplification of TCR beta CDR3 regions used RNA as the template. Using the HTBI primer set, a first-round RT-PCR was run on the TCR CDR3. MiXCR, run by TCRdb on the multiplex PCR reads, gives a single entry per CDR3 protein. The table records 650,000 to 700,000 distinct CDR3 sequences, about 18% of them present only once.

Sequences were obtained from blood. The chain joins TRBV3-1 to TRBJ2-7; D is uncertain. This sequence originates from a man between 50 and 59 years old with Graves' hyperthyroidism. The CDR3: CASSQGSAGYYEQYF. CDR3 DNA sequence: TGTGCCAGCAGCCAAGGTAGTGCAGGTTACTACGAGCAGTACTTC.